These 20 T cell receptor beta chains were sequenced from one sample in a study of blood T cell repertoires in COVID-19. Data came from immunoSEQ multiplex PCR; TCRdb stores just in-frame clones and leaves some out. The sample includes more than 150,000 clones, about 88% of them seen just once. Sequences were obtained from peripheral blood. The receptors shown here come from a young man with acute or convalescent COVID-19.

This clone was detected only a few times. The rearrangement links TRBV5-1 to TRBJ1-2; D is undetermined. V was trimmed by 0 bases and J by 7 bases, leaving 13 bases between them. The CDR3 runs 14 residues. The germline V gene has CDR1 SGHRS and CDR2 YFSETQ. In DNA form, the CDR3 reads TGCGCCAGCAGCTTGGTCCCGGGTATAAGTGGCTACACCTTC. Translation gives CASSLVPGISGYTF.

CDR3 region: CACGDRGPYEQYF. The CDR3 nucleotides are TGTGCCTGCGGGGACAGGGGCCCCTACGAGCAGTACTTC. J is TRBJ2-7 and V is TRBV30; 10 bases line up with TRBD1. Trimming removed 6 bases from V and 2 bases from J; junction bases left unmatched: 4. This CDR3 has 13 residues. Germline lookup yields CDR1 GTSNPN and CDR2 SVGIG (reference sequence). The full variable domain, its missing parts supplied by reference TRBV30 and TRBJ2-7, is SQTIHQWPATLVQPVGSPLSLECTVEGTSNPNLYWYRQAAGRGLQLLFYSVGIGQISSEVPQNLSASRPQDRQFILSSKKLLLSDSGFYLCACGDRGPYEQYFGPGTRLTVT.

In its sample, this clone was seen a few times. The chain recombines TRBV5-1 with TRBJ1-6; D not certain. The germline V and J ends were trimmed by 0 bases and 4 bases, with 14 bases remaining between them. CDR3 length: 17 amino acids. Looked up from germline, CDR1 is SGHRS and CDR2 is YFSETQ. The CDR3 bases are TGCGCCAGCAGCTTGGGGCAGGACTATGGGTATAATTCACCCCTCCACTTT. Its translation: CASSLGQDYGYNSPLHF. The full variable domain, rest sourced from reference TRBV5-1 and TRBJ1-6, is KAGVTQTPRYLIKTRGQQVTLSCSPISGHRSVSWYQQTPGQGLQFLFEYFSETQRNKGNFPGRFSGRQFSNSRSEMNVSTLELGDSALYLCASSLGQDYGYNSPLHFGNGTRLTVT.

The genes are TRBV19 and TRBJ2-1, with 8 bases matching TRBD2. CDR1 is LNHDA and CDR2 is SQIVND in the germline V gene (reference sequence). There are 14 residues in the CDR3. Unmatched junction bases numbered 3, after V lost 1 base and J lost 7 bases. The CDR3 DNA sequence: TGTGCCAGTAGTATAGCTAGCGGGTCGAATGAGCAGTTCTTC. Amino acid sequence: CASSIASGSNEQFF.

The V call is TRBV19, the J call TRBJ1-3, with TRBD1 as a possible D gene (5 bases). The V end lost 4 bases, the J end lost 0 bases, and 25 bases lay between the germline ends. Germline assignment: CDR1 LNHDA and CDR2 SQIVND (reference sequence). The CDR3 loop spans 20 amino acids. The CDR3, as DNA: TGTGCCAGTAGTAACGCGAGACAGAATCTGTTATTAAGCTCTGGAAACACCATATATTTT. Translated, it gives CASSNARQNLLLSSGNTIYF.

This clone was observed once. The CDR3 reads CASSFLTVVSGANVLTF. The CDR3 nucleotides read TGTGCCAGCAGTTTTCTGACAGTCGTCTCTGGGGCCAACGTCCTGACTTTC. This chain links TRBV28 with TRBJ2-6; weak D call: TRBD1 (5 bases). The V and J ends lost 3 bases and 0 bases respectively, with 12 bases between them. Germline V lookup: CDR1 MDHEN, CDR2 SYDVKM. The CDR3 loop spans 17 amino acids.

The rearrangement links TRBV9 to TRBJ2-2; D may be TRBD1 (5 bases). CDR3 length: 13 residues. V lost 4 bases to trimming and J lost 4 bases, with 8 bases between them. Germline CDR1 SGDLS, CDR2 YYNGEE. The CDR3 here is CASSSRGTGELFF. The CDR3 bases are TGTGCCAGCAGCTCAAGGGGCACCGGGGAGCTGTTTTTT.

The chain carries TRBV27 and TRBJ1-1; the D is unclear. Deletions cut 0 bases from V and 1 base from J, with 6 bases between. CDR3 size: 14 residues. Germline V gene lookup returns CDR1 MNHEY and CDR2 SMNVEV (reference sequence). The CDR3 is CASSLSAANTEAFF. CDR3 nucleotides: TGTGCCAGCAGTTTATCGGCTGCGAACACTGAAGCTTTCTTT.

This rearrangement joins TRBV18 to TRBJ1-4; D uncertain. CDR1 is KGHSH and CDR2 is LQKENI in the germline V gene. V was shortened by 2 bases and J by 0 bases, with 7 bases between the two germline ends. The CDR3 is made up of 15 amino acids. The CDR3 DNA reads TGTGCCAGCTCACCAAACAGTCCAACTAATGAAAAACTGTTTTTT. Its protein product is CASSPNSPTNEKLFF.

This clone appeared a few times. An end of the junction does not agree with germline; a read error may underlie this. This sequence joins TRBV6-1 and TRBJ1-2; D call uncertain. CDR1 and CDR2 from the germline V gene are MNHNS and SASEGT. This CDR3 is built from 13 residues. As DNA, the CDR3 is TGTGCCAGCAGCGAAGTCGAGGACTATGGCTACACCTTC. It encodes CASSEVEDYGYTF.

This chain joins TRBV4-1 and TRBJ1-3; perhaps TRBD1 as D (5 bases). There are 15 residues in the CDR3. The V end lost 0 bases, the J end lost 3 bases, and 9 bases lay between the germline ends. CDR1 is MGHRA and CDR2 is YSYEKL in the germline V gene. The CDR3 DNA is TGCGCCAGCAGCCAAGATTACAGGATTGGAAACACCATATATTTT. It translates to CASSQDYRIGNTIYF.

The chain joins TRBV15 to TRBJ2-2; possibly TRBD2 for D (5 bases). Deletions cut 0 bases from V and 5 bases from J, with 10 bases between. Germline V gives CDR1 LNHNV, CDR2 YYDKDF (reference sequence). This CDR3 has 15 amino acids. In nucleotides, the CDR3 is TGTGCCACCAGCAGAGATCTAGGAGGAACCGGGGAGCTGTTTTTT. Translated: CATSRDLGGTGELFF.

The rearrangement links TRBV7-3 to TRBJ2-2; D remains ambiguous. CDR1 and CDR2 from the germline V gene are SGHTA and FQGTGA. This CDR3 is built from 14 residues. The V and J ends lost 5 bases and 4 bases respectively, with 11 bases between them. The chain's CDR3 is CASSPHGGTGELFF. Written as DNA, the CDR3 is TGTGCCAGCAGCCCCCACGGCGGCACCGGGGAGCTGTTTTTT.

This chain uses TRBV12-3 or TRBV12-4 with TRBJ1-1; D is unclear. This CDR3 region has 12 residues. Trimming pared 1 base from V and 6 bases from J, leaving 6 bases between. Here the CDR3 reads CASSLVRAEAFF. CDR3 bases: TGTGCCAGCAGTTTAGTCCGGGCTGAAGCTTTCTTT.

The chain recombines TRBV3-1 (or the pseudogene TRBV3-2) with TRBJ1-3; D not certain. The CDR3 loop spans 15 amino acids. Germline V gene sequence: CDR1 LGHDT, CDR2 YNNKEL (reference sequence). V was clipped by 1 base and J by 0 bases, with 7 bases between them. Here the CDR3 reads CASSQGYNSGNTIYF. The CDR3 DNA follows: TGTGCCAGCAGCCAAGGATACAACTCTGGAAACACCATATATTTT.

The chain couples TRBV30 to TRBJ2-1, with D tentatively TRBD1 (6 bases). Germline V CDR1 and CDR2: GTSNPN, SVGIG (reference sequence). The V end was cut by 1 base, the J end by 9 bases, with 13 bases between. The CDR3 runs 13 residues. This CDR3 is CAWSGGLGFEQFF. The CDR3 DNA sequence: TGTGCCTGGAGTGGGGGGCTTGGTTTTGAGCAGTTCTTC.

The V and J genes are TRBV30 and TRBJ2-5; possibly TRBD1 for D (6 bases). The CDR3 length is 13 residues. V was cut by 1 base and J by 2 bases, with 8 bases left in between. Per the germline V gene, CDR1 is GTSNPN and CDR2 is SVGIG (reference sequence). The CDR3, as DNA: TGTGCCTGGAGTGGCAGGGGTCAAGAGACCCAGTACTTC. Translated: CAWSGRGQETQYF.

The rearrangement joins TRBV10-2 to TRBJ2-2; 8 bases fit TRBD1. The trim removed 2 bases at V and 6 bases at J, leaving 14 bases unmatched. Germline V CDR1 and CDR2: WSHSY, SAAADI. This CDR3 region has 18 residues. Here the CDR3 DNA reads TGCGCCAGCAGTGAGCCGAAAGGGGTCAGGGGGCTTTCCGGGGAGCTGTTTTTT. The encoded protein is CASSEPKGVRGLSGELFF.

This chain joins TRBV25-1 and TRBJ2-7; 7 bases line up with TRBD1. From germline, CDR1 is MGHDK and CDR2 SYGVNS. The CDR3 extends over 15 amino acids. The V gene end was trimmed by 5 bases and the J gene end by 3 bases; junction bases not matched to a gene: 10. The CDR3 DNA is TGTGCCAGCAGTCATACGGGACAGCGAGACTACGAGCAGTACTTC. This codes for CASSHTGQRDYEQYF.

J is TRBJ2-2 and V is TRBV9; 12 positions match TRBD1. Germline CDR1 SGDLS, CDR2 YYNGEE. CDR3 length: 15 residues. The V gene end was trimmed by 3 bases and the J gene end by 6 bases; junction bases not matched to a gene: 3. The CDR3 sequence: CASSAGQGAAGELFF. CDR3 nucleotides: TGTGCCAGCAGCGCGGGACAGGGGGCAGCCGGGGAGCTGTTTTTT.